This T cell receptor (beta chain) is drawn from a study of cytomegalovirus exposure and HLA in healthy donors (dated by TCRdb to about 2017). Broadly, across the study: According to an earlier analysis of 550 to 750 of the donors, about 179 million T cells yielded some 120 million unique TCR beta sequences and about 300 Gb of sequence data. An early release that covered around 590 HLA-typed donors contained about 290 gigabases of sequencing data and around 85 million unique TCR sequences. Of the 350 to 450 genotyped donors, 80% to 90% were placed in the genetic ancestry cluster associated with self-reported Caucasian donors. The study aimed to test whether cataloging public T cell receptors could reveal signatures of past pathogen exposure. The study used immunosequencing to profile the T cell repertoires of approximately 690 subjects and linked those repertoires to cytomegalovirus serostatus. Along with the roughly 700-subject first cohort, a separate validation cohort of around 120 different subjects was used. To predict cytomegalovirus infection status, the study brought together high-throughput TCR immunosequencing, statistical association of individual TCRs with disease status, and machine learning. In a later analysis, previously published TCR beta repertoires from 666 donors were re-analyzed and high-resolution HLA genotyping was added so that TCR occurrence patterns could be studied. Rather than using new phenotypic data, the later analysis identified candidate immune exposures from TCR beta sequences and from how often those sequences occurred across donors. An earlier analysis of 587 of the donors used high-throughput TCR beta sequencing to judge whether each TCR beta V gene segment behaved as functional or pseudogenic. Donor age, sex, ethnicity and CMV serostatus were compiled alongside the repertoire data. A later genetic analysis took genome-wide SNP genotypes for about three fifths of the 666 donors and used that subset as a discovery cohort. All discovery cohort repertoires had been generated using a single sequencing platform. Class I and class II HLA loci were covered by the typing at four-digit resolution. The number of typed donors differed by locus: roughly 620-630 for A, B, C, DRB1 and DQB1; 522 for DQA1; around 610 for DPA1; and some 470 for DPB1. Because of strong linkage in the cohort, 4 to 6 DR-DQ haplotypes were treated as single units for association and clustering. Across approximately 400 genotyped donors of the cohort, an average of about 200,000 unique TCR beta nucleotide sequences per donor were sequenced, and roughly 17% of those sequences were non-productive.

Library generation was performed with the immunoSEQ multiplex PCR assay. For the multiplex PCR, a mixture combining 60 forward primers for TCR Vbeta segments and 13 reverse primers for TCR Jbeta segments was used. The CDR3 region of rearranged TCR beta genes was amplified from genomic DNA with a multiplex PCR assay. The Illumina HiSeq System was used to sequence the amplified TCR beta libraries as 87-base-pair reads. In the source study's methods: A later analysis tallied 70 million to 100 million unique TCR beta chains across the 700 or so repertoires, and about 12 million of those chains were shared by two or more donors. Raw reads were error-corrected and collapsed into unique sequences with a nearest-neighbor algorithm that merged closely related sequences to remove PCR and sequencing errors. V, D and J gene segments were assigned by aligning CDR3 sequences to IMGT reference sequences. For a sequence to be retained, a match of at least six nucleotides to both a V gene segment and a J gene segment was required. A rearrangement counted as productive if the CDR3 had no stop codons and remained in frame with V and J, and every other rearrangement counted as non-productive. Following IMGT convention, CDR3 was defined as the stretch from the second conserved V-encoded cysteine up to the conserved J-encoded phenylalanine. The earlier analysis of a few hundred of the donors excluded sequences that lacked an unambiguous match to a single V gene segment. An earlier analysis of 450 to 650 of the donors called V segments functional above 56.7% productive rearrangements and segregating when the between-donor standard deviation exceeded 5%. A statistical classification framework was developed to diagnose cytomegalovirus status using the catalog of TCR beta chain sequences. A later analysis assigned V and J genes by comparing TCR nucleotide sequences with IMGT/GENE-DB human TR gene sequences. The TCRdist pipeline was used in a later analysis to assign CDR3 sequences and most-parsimonious VDJ recombination scenarios. In a later analysis, each TCR beta chain was defined by its CDR3 amino acid sequence together with its V-gene family, and reads lacking a unique V-gene family were excluded. A later analysis removed 550 to 650 highly shared, low-generation-probability nucleotide sequences to deal with suspected cross-contamination and a sequencing artifact. For each public chain, a later analysis derived a clonal expansion index from normalized ranks of inferred template counts within each repertoire. In a later analysis, generation probabilities were computed using a VDJ recombination model fitted to out-of-frame rearrangements, and the results were checked against IGoR. A later analysis scored TCR-TCR, TCR-HLA and TCR-CMV co-occurrence with hypergeometric tests, applying a repertoire-size bias correction to TCR pairs. A later analysis estimated false discovery rates by permuting HLA or CMV assignments 20 times. In a later analysis, co-occurring TCRs were grouped with DBSCAN, and TCRdist sequence similarity was added when clustering was performed within HLA-allele-positive subsets. Repertoires with fewer than 30,000 or more than 120,000 public chains were left out of co-occurrence clustering, as were five repertoires with anomalous nucleotide sharing. TCRdb stores this immuneACCESS table with in-frame sequences only. Part of the clones is absent; in the studies checked, under half of the shortfall reflects unresolved V genes, and no reason is known for the rest. V and J calls and clone size come straight from that table; D and trimming were deduced from the DNA. Across this sample there are about 160,000 clones, with about 83% seen only once. The ten largest account for around an eighth of the sample.

For CDR1 and CDR2, the germline V gene lists MDHEN and SYDVKM. Trimming removed 6 bases from V and 0 bases from J; the gene matches leave 7 bases unexplained. The CDR3 goes from the cysteine to the phenylalanine over 16 residues. The read is trimmed to its CDR3 DNA, 48 bases read in frame from base 1. Results and caveats for the whole study, not just this receptor: Fewer than 20 rarely observed V segments, including chromosome 9 orphons, were excluded from the earlier analysis of a few hundred of the donors because counts were too low. In a later analysis, 16,951 TCR beta sequences were associated with specific HLA alleles at a false discovery rate of 0.05. The cohort was sequenced for TCR beta chains only, and without alpha or paired-chain data the features that could be detected were limited. Compared with equally common non-associated chains, HLA-associated TCR beta chains in a later analysis were more clonally expanded and had lower generation probabilities. Immune exposure information for the cohort was limited to CMV serostatus. According to a later analysis, parvovirus B19, influenza, CMV and Epstein-Barr virus appeared linked to several top co-occurrence clusters. In vitro tests confirmed that a few of the cytomegalovirus-associated TCR beta chains recognize cytomegalovirus antigens. While some public TCRs were present in many individuals, most TCR sequences turned up only very rarely across donors. Because HLA typing was unavailable for some donors at each locus, only the typed subset was used in association tests. According to a later genetic analysis, donors in an Asian-associated ancestry cluster had fewer N-insertions in productive TCRs than the approximately 650-donor mean. Correlated functional status among segregating V segments might reflect linkage disequilibrium, but an unknown experimental factor could not be ruled out. Assigning TCR associations to individual alleles was difficult when HLA alleles, especially DR and DQ, strongly co-occurred. A further reported finding was that TCR beta sequences accurately predicted the HLA-A and HLA-B alleles for most subjects in the first cohort. According to a later analysis, TCR association rates differed among HLA loci, with DRB1 alleles showing the most associated TCRs and HLA-C alleles showing the fewest. V-gene and J-gene trimming of TCR beta chains was associated with a missense DCLRE1C variant in a later genetic analysis, and the association was replicated in an independent cohort. The classifier was reported to diagnose cytomegalovirus status with high specificity and sensitivity in both the original cohort and the validation cohort. A group of highly shared sequence variants was considered likely to be a technical artifact of the sequencing pipeline. In a later analysis, most CMV-associated TCR beta chains were found to appear HLA-restricted, with HLA associations seemingly driven largely by CMV exposure. It was suggested by the authors that the approach could potentially be generalized to other disease states and immunological phenotypes. An earlier analysis of some 590 of the donors showed that most TCR beta V segments appeared in productive rearrangements either about 87% or about 30% of the time, which broadly matched IMGT annotations. The presence/absence analyses assumed that sequencing depth was roughly uniform across donors, and that assumption may not be true. In the study, around 150 TCR beta chains were listed as associated with cytomegalovirus. The 87-base-pair reads could not distinguish some IMGT-functional V segments, including TRBV6-2 and TRBV6-3, so those segments were excluded.

In total, about 650 healthy bone marrow donors made up the cohort. At the time of sampling, all cohort members were nominally healthy, though unrecorded immune exposures were likely present. The donor tested CMV seropositive and was one of the 289 seropositive cohort members. Every donor gave a peripheral blood sample, and the peripheral blood mononuclear cells from that sample were used for TCR beta sequencing. Genomic DNA extraction from the blood cell samples was performed with the Qiagen DNeasy Blood Extraction Kit. Notes on this clone: Its antigen has not been determined. No per-base quality is available; no much larger clone lies one base away.

Input material: PBMCs. The chain is assembled from TRBV28 and TRBJ2-1, and 8 bases in between align with TRBD2. The receptor was isolated from a man aged 35 to 55 in good health and CMV-seropositive. The DNA sequence is as follows: TGTGCCAGCAGCCAAGCGGGAGTTCGCTCCTACAATGAGCAGTTCTTC. It encodes CASSQAGVRSYNEQFF.